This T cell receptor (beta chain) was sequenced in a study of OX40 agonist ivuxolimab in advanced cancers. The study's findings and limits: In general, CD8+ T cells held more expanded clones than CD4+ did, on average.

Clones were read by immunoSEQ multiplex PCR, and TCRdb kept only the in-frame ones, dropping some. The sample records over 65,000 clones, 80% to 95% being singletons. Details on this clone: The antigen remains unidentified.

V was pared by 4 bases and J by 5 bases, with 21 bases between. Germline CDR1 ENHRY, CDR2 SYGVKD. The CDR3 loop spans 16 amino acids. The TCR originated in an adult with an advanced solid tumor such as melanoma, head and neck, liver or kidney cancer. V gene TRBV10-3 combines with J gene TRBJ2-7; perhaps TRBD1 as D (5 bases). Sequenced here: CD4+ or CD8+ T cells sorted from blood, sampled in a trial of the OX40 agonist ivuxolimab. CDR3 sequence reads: CAISGGRVSSPDEQYF. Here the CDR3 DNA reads TGTGCCATCAGTGGTGGCAGGGTATCATCGCCAGACGAGCAGTACTTC.